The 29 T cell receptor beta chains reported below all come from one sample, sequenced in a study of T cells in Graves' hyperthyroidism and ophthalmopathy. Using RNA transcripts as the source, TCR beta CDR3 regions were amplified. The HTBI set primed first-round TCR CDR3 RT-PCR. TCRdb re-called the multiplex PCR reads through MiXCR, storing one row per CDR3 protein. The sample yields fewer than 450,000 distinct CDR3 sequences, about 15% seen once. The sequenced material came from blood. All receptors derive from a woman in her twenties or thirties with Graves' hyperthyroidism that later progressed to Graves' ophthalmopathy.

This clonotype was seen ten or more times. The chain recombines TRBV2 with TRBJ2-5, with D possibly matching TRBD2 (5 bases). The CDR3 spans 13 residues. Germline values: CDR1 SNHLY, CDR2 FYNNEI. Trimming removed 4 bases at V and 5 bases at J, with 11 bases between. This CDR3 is CASSVRVRETQYF. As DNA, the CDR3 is TGTGCCAGCAGTGTGAGGGTTAGGGAGACCCAGTACTTC.

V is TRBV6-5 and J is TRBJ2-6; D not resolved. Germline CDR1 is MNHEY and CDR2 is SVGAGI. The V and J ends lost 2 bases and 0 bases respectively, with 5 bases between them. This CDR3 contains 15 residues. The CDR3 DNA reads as TGTGCCAGCAGTTACCTCTCCTCTGGGGCCAACGTCCTGACTTTC. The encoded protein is CASSYLSSGANVLTF.

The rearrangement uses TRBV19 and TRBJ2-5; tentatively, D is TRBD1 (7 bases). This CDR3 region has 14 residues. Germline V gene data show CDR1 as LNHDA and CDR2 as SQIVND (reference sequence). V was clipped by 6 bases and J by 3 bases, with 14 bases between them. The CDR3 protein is CASSMTGRKETQYF. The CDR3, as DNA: TGTGCCAGTAGCATGACAGGGAGGAAAGAGACCCAGTACTTC.

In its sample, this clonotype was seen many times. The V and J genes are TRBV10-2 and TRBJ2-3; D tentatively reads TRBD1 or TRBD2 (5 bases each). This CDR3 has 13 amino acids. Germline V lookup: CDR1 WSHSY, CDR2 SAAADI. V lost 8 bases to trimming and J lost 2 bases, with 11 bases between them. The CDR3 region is CASLMGVTDTQYF. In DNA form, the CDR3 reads TGCGCCAGCTTGATGGGGGTCACAGATACGCAGTATTTT.

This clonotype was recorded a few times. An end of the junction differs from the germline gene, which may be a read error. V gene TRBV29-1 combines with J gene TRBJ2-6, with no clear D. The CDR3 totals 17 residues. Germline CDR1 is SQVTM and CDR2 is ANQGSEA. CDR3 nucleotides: TGCAGCGTTGAAGATCAACCCCCGGCCTCTCGGGCCAACGTCCTGACTTTC. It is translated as CSVEDQPPASRANVLTF.

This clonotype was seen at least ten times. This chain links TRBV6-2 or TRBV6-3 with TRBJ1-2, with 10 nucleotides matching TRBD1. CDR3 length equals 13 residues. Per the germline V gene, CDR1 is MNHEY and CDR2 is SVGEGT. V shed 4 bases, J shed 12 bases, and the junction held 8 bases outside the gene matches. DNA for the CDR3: TGTGCCAGCAGTTCTTGGGACAGGGGCTTGAACACCTTC. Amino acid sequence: CASSSWDRGLNTF.

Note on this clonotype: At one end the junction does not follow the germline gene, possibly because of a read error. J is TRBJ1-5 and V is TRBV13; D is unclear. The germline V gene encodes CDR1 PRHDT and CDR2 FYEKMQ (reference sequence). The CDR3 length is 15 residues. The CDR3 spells CASSRQDMANQPQHF. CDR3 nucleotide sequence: TGCGCCAGCAGCCGCCAAGACATGGCGAACCAGCCCCAGCATTTT.

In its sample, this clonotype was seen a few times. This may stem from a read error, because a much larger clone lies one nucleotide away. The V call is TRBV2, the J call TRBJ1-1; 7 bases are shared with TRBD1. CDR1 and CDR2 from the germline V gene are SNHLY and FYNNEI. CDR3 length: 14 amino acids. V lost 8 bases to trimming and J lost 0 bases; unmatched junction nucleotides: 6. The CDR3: CASRTGLVNTEAFF. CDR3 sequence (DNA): TGTGCCAGCCGGACAGGTTTGGTGAACACTGAAGCTTTCTTT.

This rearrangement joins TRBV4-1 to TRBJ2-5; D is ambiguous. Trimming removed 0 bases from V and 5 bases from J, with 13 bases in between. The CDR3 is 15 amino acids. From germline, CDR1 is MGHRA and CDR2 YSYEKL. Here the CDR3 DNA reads TGCGCCAGCAGCCAAGAAATCAACAGTGGGGAGACCCAGTACTTC. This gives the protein CASSQEINSGETQYF.

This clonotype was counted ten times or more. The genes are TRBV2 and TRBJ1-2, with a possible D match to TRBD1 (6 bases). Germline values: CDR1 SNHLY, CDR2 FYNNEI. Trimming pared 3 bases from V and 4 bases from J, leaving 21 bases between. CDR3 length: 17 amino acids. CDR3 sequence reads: CASSDWVRGGSLYGYTF. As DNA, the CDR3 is TGTGCCAGCAGTGATTGGGTCAGGGGAGGGTCCCTCTATGGCTACACCTTC.

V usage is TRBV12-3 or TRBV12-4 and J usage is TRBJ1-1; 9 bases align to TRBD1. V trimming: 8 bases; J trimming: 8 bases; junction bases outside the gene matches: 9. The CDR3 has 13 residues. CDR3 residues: CASATDRGIEAFF. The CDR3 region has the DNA TGTGCCAGCGCTACCGACAGGGGGATAGAAGCTTTCTTT.

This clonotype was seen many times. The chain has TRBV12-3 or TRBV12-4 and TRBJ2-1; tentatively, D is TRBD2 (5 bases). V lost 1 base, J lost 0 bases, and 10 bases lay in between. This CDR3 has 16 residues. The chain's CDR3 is CASSLGGSHSYNEQFF. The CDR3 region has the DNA TGTGCCAGCAGTTTAGGTGGGAGCCACTCCTACAATGAGCAGTTCTTC.

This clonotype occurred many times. CDR3 sequence (DNA): TGCGCCAGCAGCTCCGGGGCTCCCTCTCCCAACTATGGCTACACCTTC. Its translation: CASSSGAPSPNYGYTF. The gene calls are TRBV5-1 and TRBJ1-2; weak D call: TRBD1 (5 bases). The CDR3 is made up of 16 amino acids. Looked up from germline, CDR1 is SGHRS and CDR2 is YFSETQ. V lost 3 bases, J lost 2 bases, and 17 bases lay in between.

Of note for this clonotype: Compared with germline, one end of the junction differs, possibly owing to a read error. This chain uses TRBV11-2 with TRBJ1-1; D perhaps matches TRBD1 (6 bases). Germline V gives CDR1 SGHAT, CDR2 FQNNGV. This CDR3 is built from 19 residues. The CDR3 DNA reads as TGTGCCAGCAGCTTAGATCGGTGGAACAAGGACAGTACGAACGCTGAAGCTTTCTTT. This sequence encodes CASSLDRWNKDSTNAEAFF.

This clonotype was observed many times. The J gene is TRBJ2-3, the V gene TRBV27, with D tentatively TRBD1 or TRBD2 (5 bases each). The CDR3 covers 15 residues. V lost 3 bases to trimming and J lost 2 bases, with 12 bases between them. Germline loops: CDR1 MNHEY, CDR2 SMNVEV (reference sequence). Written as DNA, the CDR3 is TGTGCCAGCAGTTTCTTTCCGGGACCCACAGATACGCAGTATTTT. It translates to CASSFFPGPTDTQYF.

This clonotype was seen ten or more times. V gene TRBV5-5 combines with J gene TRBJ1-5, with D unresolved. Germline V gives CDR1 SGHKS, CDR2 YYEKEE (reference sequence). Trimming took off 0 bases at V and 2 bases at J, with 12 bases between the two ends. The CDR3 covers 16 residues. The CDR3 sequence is CASSLGPGLGNQPQHF. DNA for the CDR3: TGTGCCAGCAGCTTGGGCCCGGGGTTGGGCAATCAGCCCCAGCATTTT.

CDR3 residues: CASSLAGAQEQYF. Here the CDR3 DNA reads TGCGCCAGCAGCTTGGCAGGGGCGCAGGAGCAGTACTTC. The chain employs TRBV5-1 and TRBJ2-7, with D maybe TRBD1 (6 bases). The CDR3 totals 13 residues. V lost 0 bases and J lost 7, with 11 bases in between. The germline gives CDR1 SGHRS, CDR2 YFSETQ.

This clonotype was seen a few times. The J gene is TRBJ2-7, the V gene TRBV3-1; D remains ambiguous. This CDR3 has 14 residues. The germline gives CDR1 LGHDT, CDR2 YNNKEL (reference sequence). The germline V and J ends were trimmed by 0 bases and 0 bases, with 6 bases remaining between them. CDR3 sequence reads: CASSQDIVSYEQYF. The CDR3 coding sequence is TGTGCCAGCAGCCAAGACATTGTCTCCTACGAGCAGTACTTC.

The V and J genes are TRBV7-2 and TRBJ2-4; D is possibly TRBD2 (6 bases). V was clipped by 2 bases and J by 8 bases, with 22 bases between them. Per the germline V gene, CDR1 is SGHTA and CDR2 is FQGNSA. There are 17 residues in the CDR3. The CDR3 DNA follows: TGTGCCAGCAGCTTAAAAATTGGGACTTTCCGAAGGGACATTCAGTACTTC. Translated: CASSLKIGTFRRDIQYF.

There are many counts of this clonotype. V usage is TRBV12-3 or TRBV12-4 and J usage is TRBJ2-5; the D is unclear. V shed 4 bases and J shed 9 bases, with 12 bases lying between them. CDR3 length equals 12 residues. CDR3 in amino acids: CASSSEEKAQYF. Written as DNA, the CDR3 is TGTGCCAGCAGTTCAGAGGAAAAGGCCCAGTACTTC.

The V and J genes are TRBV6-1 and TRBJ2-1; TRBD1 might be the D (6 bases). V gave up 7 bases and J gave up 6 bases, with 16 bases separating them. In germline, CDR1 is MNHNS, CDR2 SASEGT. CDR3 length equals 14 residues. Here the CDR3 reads CASKVTGWPNEQFF. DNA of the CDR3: TGTGCCAGCAAGGTGACAGGATGGCCCAATGAGCAGTTCTTC.

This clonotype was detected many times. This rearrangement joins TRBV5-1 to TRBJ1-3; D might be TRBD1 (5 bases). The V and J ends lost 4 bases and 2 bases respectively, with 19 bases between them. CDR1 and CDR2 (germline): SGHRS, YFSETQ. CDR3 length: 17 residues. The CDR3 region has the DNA TGCGCCAGCAGCCCGGAGTATGGAGGGGCGGCTGGAAACACCATATATTTT. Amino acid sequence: CASSPEYGGAAGNTIYF.

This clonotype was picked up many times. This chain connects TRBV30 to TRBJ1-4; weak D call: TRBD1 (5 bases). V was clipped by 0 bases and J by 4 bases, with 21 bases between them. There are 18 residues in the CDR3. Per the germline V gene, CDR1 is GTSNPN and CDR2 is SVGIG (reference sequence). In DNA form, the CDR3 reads TGTGCCTGGAGTGTATTGAGCCGGTTGGGGACTGGTAATGAAAAACTGTTTTTT. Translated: CAWSVLSRLGTGNEKLFF.

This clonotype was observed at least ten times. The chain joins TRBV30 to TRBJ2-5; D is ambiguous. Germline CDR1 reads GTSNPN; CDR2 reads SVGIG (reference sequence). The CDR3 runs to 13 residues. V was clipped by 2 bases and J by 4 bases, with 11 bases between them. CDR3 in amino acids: CAWSSSLGETQYF. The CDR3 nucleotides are TGTGCCTGGAGTAGCTCTTTGGGAGAGACCCAGTACTTC.

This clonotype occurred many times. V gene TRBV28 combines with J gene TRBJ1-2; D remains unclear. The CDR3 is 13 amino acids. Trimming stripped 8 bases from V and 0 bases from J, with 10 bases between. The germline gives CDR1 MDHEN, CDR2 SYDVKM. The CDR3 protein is CASSGGANYGYTF. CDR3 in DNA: TGTGCCAGCTCAGGTGGAGCTAACTATGGCTACACCTTC.

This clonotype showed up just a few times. CDR3 loop: CASSNPGQENEKLFF. CDR3 coding DNA: TGTGCCAGCAGCAACCCGGGACAGGAAAATGAAAAACTGTTTTTT. This rearrangement joins TRBV5-4 to TRBJ1-4; 8 bases fit TRBD1. With 4 bases clipped from V and 5 bases from J, the junction kept 7 bases outside the gene matches. Germline V gene sequence: CDR1 SGHNT, CDR2 YYREEE (reference sequence). This CDR3 spans 15 amino acids.

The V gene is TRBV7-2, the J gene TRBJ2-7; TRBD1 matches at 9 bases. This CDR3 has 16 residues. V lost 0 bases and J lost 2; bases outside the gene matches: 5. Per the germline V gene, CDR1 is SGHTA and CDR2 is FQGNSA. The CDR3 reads CASSLARGTGTYEQYV. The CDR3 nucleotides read TGTGCCAGCAGCTTAGCGCGGGGGACAGGGACCTACGAGCAGTACGTC.

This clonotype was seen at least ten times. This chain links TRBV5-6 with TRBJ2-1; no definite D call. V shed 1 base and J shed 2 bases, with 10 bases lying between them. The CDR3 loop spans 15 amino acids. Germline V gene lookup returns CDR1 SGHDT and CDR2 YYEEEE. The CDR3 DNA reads TGTGCCAGCAGCTTGAATCCTACAACCTACAATGAGCAGTTCTTC. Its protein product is CASSLNPTTYNEQFF.

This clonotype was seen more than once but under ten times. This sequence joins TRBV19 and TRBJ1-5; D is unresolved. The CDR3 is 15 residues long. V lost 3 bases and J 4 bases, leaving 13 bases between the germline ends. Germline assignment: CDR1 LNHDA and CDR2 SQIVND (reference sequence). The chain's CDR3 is CASSMGRKPNQPQHF. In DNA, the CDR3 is TGTGCCAGTAGTATGGGCAGAAAGCCTAATCAGCCCCAGCATTTT.